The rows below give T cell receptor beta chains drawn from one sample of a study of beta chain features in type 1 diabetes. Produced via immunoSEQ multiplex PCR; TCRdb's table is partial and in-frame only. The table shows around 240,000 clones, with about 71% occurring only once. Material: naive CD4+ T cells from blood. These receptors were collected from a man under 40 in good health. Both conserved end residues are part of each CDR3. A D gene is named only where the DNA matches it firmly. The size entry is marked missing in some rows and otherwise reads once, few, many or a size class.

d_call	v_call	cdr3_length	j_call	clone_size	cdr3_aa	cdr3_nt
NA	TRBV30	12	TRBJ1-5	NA	CAWNQLGEPQHF	TGTGCCTGGAACCAACTGGGGGAGCCCCAGCATTTT
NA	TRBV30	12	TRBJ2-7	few	CAWRGKGHEQYF	TGTGCCTGGAGAGGGAAGGGTCACGAGCAGTACTTC
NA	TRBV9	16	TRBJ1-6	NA	CASSYGTPTDNSPLHF	TGTGCCAGCAGTTACGGGACGCCTACTGATAATTCACCCCTCCACTTT
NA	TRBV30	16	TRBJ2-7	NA	CAWSGPRAGLYYEQYF	TGTGCCTGGAGTGGGCCCCGGGCGGGATTATACTACGAGCAGTACTTC
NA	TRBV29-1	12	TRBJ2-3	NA	CSVERRGDTQYF	TGCAGCGTTGAACGGCGGGGAGATACGCAGTATTTT
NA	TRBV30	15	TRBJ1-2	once	CAWSPTRSRNYGYTF	TGTGCCTGGAGTCCCACGCGGTCGCGGAACTATGGCTACACCTTC
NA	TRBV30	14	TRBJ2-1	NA	CAWSVQVTGNEQFF	TGTGCCTGGAGTGTACAGGTAACGGGCAATGAGCAGTTCTTC
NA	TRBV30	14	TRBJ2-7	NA	CAWAGTAKFGEQYF	TGTGCCTGGGCGGGGACAGCTAAGTTTGGCGAGCAGTACTTC
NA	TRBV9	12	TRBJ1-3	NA	CASSVDGNTIYF	TGTGCCAGCAGCGTAGATGGAAACACCATATATTTT
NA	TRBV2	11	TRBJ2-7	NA	CASSTRGEQYF	TGTGCCAGCAGTACCCGCGGGGAGCAGTACTTC
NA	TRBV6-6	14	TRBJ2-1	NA	CASSSRFSYNEQFF	TGTGCCAGCAGTTCCCGCTTCTCCTACAATGAGCAGTTCTTC
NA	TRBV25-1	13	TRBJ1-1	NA	CASRGGWNTEAFF	TGTGCCAGCAGGGGAGGATGGAACACTGAAGCTTTCTTT
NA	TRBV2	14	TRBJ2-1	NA	CASRAYSSYNEQFF	TGTGCCAGCAGGGCGTATAGCTCCTACAATGAGCAGTTCTTC
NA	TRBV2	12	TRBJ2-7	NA	CASGASLGEQYF	TGTGCCAGCGGGGCCTCCCTTGGTGAGCAGTACTTC
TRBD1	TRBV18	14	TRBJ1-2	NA	CASSPGQGNYGYTF	TGTGCCAGCTCACCGGGACAGGGCAACTATGGCTACACCTTC
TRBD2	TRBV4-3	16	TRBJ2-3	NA	CASSQLTSGSTDTQYF	TGCGCCAGCAGCCAACTGACTAGCGGTTCCACAGATACGCAGTATTTT
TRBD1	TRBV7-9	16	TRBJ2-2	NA	CASSPTGGSNTGELFF	TGTGCCAGCAGCCCTACAGGGGGCTCGAACACCGGGGAGCTGTTTTTT
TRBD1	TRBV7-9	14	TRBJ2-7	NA	CASSLSGTAYEQYF	TGTGCCAGCAGCTTATCTGGGACAGCATACGAGCAGTACTTC
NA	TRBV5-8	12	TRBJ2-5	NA	CASRDSGETQYF	TGTGCCAGCAGAGACAGCGGAGAGACCCAGTACTTC
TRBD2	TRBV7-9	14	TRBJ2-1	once	CASGAGGQGNEQFF	TGTGCCAGCGGAGCGGGAGGTCAGGGTAATGAGCAGTTCTTC
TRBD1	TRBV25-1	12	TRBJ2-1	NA	CAAGTGFNEQFF	TGTGCGGCGGGGACAGGGTTCAATGAGCAGTTCTTC
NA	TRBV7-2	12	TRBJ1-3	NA	CASSPREDTIYF	TGTGCCAGCAGCCCCAGGGAGGACACCATATATTTT
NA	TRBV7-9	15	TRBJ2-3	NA	CASSLTAGSTDTQYF	TGTGCCAGCAGCTTAACAGCGGGCAGCACAGATACGCAGTATTTT
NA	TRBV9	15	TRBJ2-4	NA	CASSVDGRVVDIQYF	TGTGCCAGCAGCGTAGATGGCAGGGTCGTGGACATTCAGTACTTC
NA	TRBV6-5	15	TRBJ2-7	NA	CASSYGGQGGAEQYF	TGTGCCAGCAGTTACGGCGGTCAGGGCGGCGCCGAGCAGTACTTC
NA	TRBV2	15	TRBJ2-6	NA	CASSRGISGANVLTF	TGTGCCAGCAGCCGTGGGATCTCTGGGGCCAACGTCCTGACTTTC
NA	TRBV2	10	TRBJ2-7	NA	CASRDPGQAF	TGTGCCAGCAGGGATCCGGGACAAGCCTTC
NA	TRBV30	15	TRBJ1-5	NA	CAWSGDPRATQPQHF	TGTGCCTGGAGCGGGGATCCCAGGGCAACTCAGCCCCAGCATTTT
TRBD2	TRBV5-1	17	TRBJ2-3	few	CASSSHRTSGSTDTQYF	TGCGCCAGCAGTTCTCACCGGACTAGCGGGAGTACCGATACGCAGTATTTT
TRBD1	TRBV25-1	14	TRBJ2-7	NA	CASSTGQGSYEQYF	TGTGCCAGCAGTACGGGACAGGGTTCCTACGAGCAGTACTTC
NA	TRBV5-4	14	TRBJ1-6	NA	CASSLGQANSPLHF	TGTGCCAGCAGCTTGGGACAGGCGAATTCACCCCTCCACTTT
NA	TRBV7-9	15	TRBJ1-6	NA	CASRDPTGVNSPLHF	TGTGCCAGCAGGGACCCTACAGGAGTTAATTCACCCCTCCACTTT
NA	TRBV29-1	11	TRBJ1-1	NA	CSAAAGPTAFF	TGCAGCGCCGCCGCCGGGCCCACAGCTTTCTTT
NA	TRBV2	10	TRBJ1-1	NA	CASSESRAFF	TGTGCCAGCAGTGAATCCCGTGCTTTCTTT
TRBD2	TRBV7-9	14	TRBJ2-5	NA	CASSLSGGQETQYF	TGTGCCAGCAGCTTGTCGGGGGGGCAAGAGACCCAGTACTTC
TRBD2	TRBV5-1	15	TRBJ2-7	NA	CASSLGTSGSYEQYF	TGCGCCAGCAGCTTGGGGACTAGCGGGAGCTACGAGCAGTACTTC
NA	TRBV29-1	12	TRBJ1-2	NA	CSVTAAQDPLSF	TGCAGCGTCACAGCTGCTCAGGATCCTCTCAGCTTC
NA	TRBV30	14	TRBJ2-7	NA	CAWTEGPLTYEQYF	TGTGCCTGGACCGAGGGACCCCTAACCTACGAGCAGTACTTC
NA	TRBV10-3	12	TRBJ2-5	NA	CATGGPAGTQYF	TGTGCCACCGGGGGGCCCGCCGGGACCCAGTACTTC
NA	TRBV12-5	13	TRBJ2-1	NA	CASGFAGSSEQFF	TGTGCTAGTGGTTTCGCAGGTTCATCTGAGCAGTTCTTC
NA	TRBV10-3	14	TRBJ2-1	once	CAISGQGLTNEQFF	TGTGCCATCAGTGGGCAGGGGCTAACGAATGAGCAGTTCTTC